The 16 T cell receptor beta chains presented below share a single source sample, sequenced in a study of early stage breast cancer tumors. This table comes from immunoSEQ multiplex PCR, and its TCRdb copy is limited to in-frame clones, with some not included. The repertoire holds 51,000 or so clones, with around 83% as singletons. The sequencing input was blood. These TCRs come from a person in their fifties with breast cancer.

This clone has only one observation. The V and J genes are TRBV10-3 and TRBJ1-5; TRBD1 is a possible D gene (6 bases). V was trimmed by 6 bases and J by 2 bases, leaving 20 bases between them. This CDR3 has 17 residues. Germline V lookup: CDR1 ENHRY, CDR2 SYGVKD. For the CDR3, the DNA is TGTGCCATCAGCAGCACGATAAACAGGGAAGGCAATCAGCCCCAGCATTTT. Protein: CAISSTINREGNQPQHF.

This clone occurred a few times. The V call is TRBV5-8, the J call TRBJ1-5, with a weak D call TRBD1 (6 bases). In germline, CDR1 is SGHTS, CDR2 YDEGEE. Between the trimmed V and J ends, which lost 4 bases and 3 bases, there was a span of 14 bases. The length of the CDR3 is 15 residues. CDR3: CASSTRDKANQPQHF. For the CDR3, the DNA is TGTGCCAGCAGCACCAGGGACAAGGCCAATCAGCCCCAGCATTTT.

The chain joins TRBV10-2 to TRBJ1-1, with 8 bases that match TRBD1. The V segment lost 6 bases and the J segment 2 bases; nucleotides outside the gene matches: 5. The CDR3 runs 14 residues. CDR1 is WSHSY, CDR2 SAAADI, per germline. CDR3 protein: CASRAQGGNTEAFF. The CDR3 DNA sequence: TGCGCCAGCAGAGCACAGGGGGGAAACACTGAAGCTTTCTTT.

The chain couples TRBV10-3 to TRBJ1-5; no definite D call. CDR1 ENHRY and CDR2 SYGVKD come from the germline V gene. V lost 10 bases and J 2 bases, leaving 15 bases between the germline ends. The CDR3 spans 14 residues. DNA of the CDR3: TGTGCCAGCGATTCGGGAGCGGGCAATCAGCCCCAGCATTTT. Translation gives CASDSGAGNQPQHF.

This chain connects TRBV4-2 to TRBJ1-4, with no clear D. CDR3 size: 18 residues. V dropped 6 bases and J dropped 0 bases, with 20 bases sitting between them. Germline V gene sequence: CDR1 LGHNA, CDR2 YNFKEQ. The CDR3 coding sequence is TGTGCCAGCAGGCCAAGCGGGTCCCTAAAGGCAACTAATGAAAAACTGTTTTTT. It encodes CASRPSGSLKATNEKLFF.

The chain employs TRBV10-2 and TRBJ2-3; a weak D match, TRBD2 (5 bases). This CDR3 spans 14 amino acids. Germline CDR1 reads WSHSY; CDR2 reads SAAADI. Trimming pared 7 bases from V and 0 bases from J, leaving 11 bases between. CDR3 protein: CASKRPGSTDTQYF. DNA for the CDR3: TGCGCCAGCAAACGTCCGGGGAGCACAGATACGCAGTATTTT.

The rearrangement joins TRBV29-1 to TRBJ2-3; 9 bases are a match to TRBD1. The germline gives CDR1 SQVTM, CDR2 ANQGSEA. There are 15 residues in the CDR3. J was trimmed by 6 bases and V by 5 bases; bases with no gene match: 12. The CDR3 spells CSVWSPGQGSDTQYF. The CDR3 nucleotides are TGCAGCGTTTGGTCACCGGGACAGGGATCTGATACGCAGTATTTT.

This clone was seen only a few times. This chain links TRBV15 with TRBJ1-5, with a tentative D call TRBD1 (5 bases). V shed 0 bases and J shed 7 bases, with 16 bases lying between them. The V gene's germline CDR1 is LNHNV and CDR2 YYDKDF (reference sequence). The CDR3 totals 16 residues. The CDR3 DNA follows: TGTGCCACCAGCAGAGACGGGACCGGGGTAGGGCAGCCCCAGCATTTT. It specifies CATSRDGTGVGQPQHF.

This clone was picked up a small number of times. The V call is TRBV7-9, the J call TRBJ2-7, with 7 bases identical to TRBD2. Germline V gene sequence: CDR1 SEHNR, CDR2 FQNEAQ (reference sequence). There are 15 residues in the CDR3. V was pared by 4 bases and J by 4 bases, with 10 bases of the junction left unmatched. The CDR3 DNA reads as TGTGCCAGCAGCTCGAGTGGGGAGGGTCGGTACGAGCAGTACTTC. Protein product: CASSSSGEGRYEQYF.

The chain couples TRBV4-3 to TRBJ2-6; TRBD1 is a possible D gene (5 bases). The V and J ends lost 4 bases and 4 bases respectively, with 20 bases between them. Per germline, CDR1 LGHNA and CDR2 YSLEER. The CDR3 runs 18 residues. The CDR3 is CASSLQPQGGGGANVLTF. The CDR3 coding sequence is TGCGCCAGCAGCCTTCAACCTCAGGGCGGTGGAGGGGCCAACGTCCTGACTTTC.

The chain is built from TRBV5-1 and TRBJ1-3; D gene uncertain. Trimming shortened V by 0 bases and J by 0 bases, and 19 bases separated the two germline ends. The CDR3 length is 19 residues. The germline V gene encodes CDR1 SGHRS and CDR2 YFSETQ. CDR3 residues: CASSLVAGLVAGSGNTIYF. For the CDR3, the DNA is TGCGCCAGCAGCTTGGTGGCCGGGCTGGTAGCCGGCTCTGGAAACACCATATATTTT.

Of note for this clone: This sample also contains other DNA sequences that code for the same CDR3. The chain recombines TRBV5-4 with TRBJ2-1, with D possibly being TRBD2 (6 bases). This CDR3 is built from 15 residues. Per germline, CDR1 SGHNT and CDR2 YYREEE (reference sequence). Trimming shortened V by 1 base and J by 4 bases, and 12 bases separated the two germline ends. Here the CDR3 DNA reads TGTGCCAGCAGCTTGAAACGGGAGTCGTACAATGAGCAGTTCTTC. This sequence encodes CASSLKRESYNEQFF.

This chain uses TRBV5-1 with TRBJ1-1; weak D call: TRBD1 (5 bases). The ends were cut back, 4 bases at V and 0 bases at J, with 13 bases in the middle. The germline V gene has CDR1 SGHRS and CDR2 YFSETQ. The CDR3 is 15 residues long. The CDR3 region is CASSDPTAMNTEAFF. The CDR3 coding sequence is TGCGCCAGCAGCGATCCGACAGCCATGAACACTGAAGCTTTCTTT. Full variable domain (remainder filled in from reference TRBV5-1 and TRBJ1-1): KAGVTQTPRYLIKTRGQQVTLSCSPISGHRSVSWYQQTPGQGLQFLFEYFSETQRNKGNFPGRFSGRQFSNSRSEMNVSTLELGDSALYLCASSDPTAMNTEAFFGQGTRLTVV.

V gene TRBV10-3 combines with J gene TRBJ2-5, with D perhaps TRBD1 (7 bases). This CDR3 contains 13 residues. V was cut by 11 bases and J by 5 bases, with 18 bases left in between. Germline CDR1 and CDR2: ENHRY and SYGVKD. CDR3 residues: CAANPSGGETQYF. The CDR3 bases are TGTGCCGCGAACCCTTCAGGGGGGGAGACCCAGTACTTC.

J is TRBJ2-7 and V is TRBV28; D may correspond to TRBD1 or TRBD2 (5 bases each). With 3 bases removed from V and 6 bases from J, the gap between germline ends came to 15 bases. This CDR3 region has 14 residues. The germline V gene encodes CDR1 MDHEN and CDR2 SYDVKM. The CDR3 spells CASSFPGPPGEQYF. The CDR3, as DNA: TGTGCCAGCAGTTTCCCGGGGCCCCCGGGCGAGCAGTACTTC.

The chain recombines TRBV7-9 with TRBJ1-4; 7 bases map to TRBD1. Germline trimming cut 0 bases from V and 7 bases from J; bases unmatched to any gene: 2. The CDR3 runs 14 residues. CDR1 is SEHNR, CDR2 FQNEAQ, per germline (reference sequence). In nucleotides, the CDR3 is TGTGCCAGCAGCTTAGCAGGGGGCGGTGAAAAACTGTTTTTT. This sequence encodes CASSLAGGGEKLFF.